Listed below are T cell receptor beta chains from one sample, sequenced in a study of OX40 agonist ivuxolimab in advanced cancers. The assay was immunoSEQ multiplex PCR, and TCRdb's table has in-frame clones only and misses some. Of tens of thousands of clones listed, 82% were seen once; the top ten hold more than 1.5%. This material consisted of CD4+ or CD8+ T cells sorted from blood, taken in a trial of the OX40 agonist ivuxolimab. These receptors came from an adult with an advanced solid tumor such as melanoma, head and neck, liver or kidney cancer. CDR3s include the opening cysteine and the closing phenylalanine or tryptophan. D genes are given only for firm matches. Size tells how often a clone was seen (once, few, many) or the class of an expanded clone, and some rows leave it out.

J gene: TRBJ2-7
clone size: .
V gene: TRBV5-1
D gene: .
CDR3 protein: CASSPDPNQVQYF
CDR3 DNA: TGCGCCAGCTCCCCGGACCCAAATCAGGTGCAGTACTTC

J gene: TRBJ2-1
clone size: few
V gene: TRBV5-1
D gene: TRBD2
CDR3 protein: CASSLELAGGSSYNEQFF
CDR3 DNA: TGCGCCAGCAGCTTGGAACTAGCGGGGGGCAGCTCCTACAATGAGCAGTTCTTC

J gene: TRBJ2-3
clone size: once
V gene: TRBV5-1
D gene: TRBD1
CDR3 protein: CASTLQGIQDTQYF
CDR3 DNA: TGCGCCAGCACCTTACAGGGGATTCAAGATACGCAGTATTTT

J gene: TRBJ1-6
clone size: once
V gene: TRBV7-2
D gene: .
CDR3 protein: CASSLGPYNSPLHF
CDR3 DNA: TGTGCCAGCAGCTTAGGACCGTATAATTCACCCCTCCACTTT

J gene: TRBJ1-5
clone size: .
V gene: TRBV10-3
D gene: .
CDR3 protein: CAISQAEGPQHF
CDR3 DNA: TGTGCCATCAGTCAAGCCGAGGGGCCCCAGCATTTT

J gene: TRBJ1-6
clone size: .
V gene: TRBV2
D gene: .
CDR3 protein: CASSLGGVRNNSPLHF
CDR3 DNA: TGTGCCAGCAGTCTGGGAGGGGTAAGGAATAATTCACCCCTCCACTTT

J gene: TRBJ2-3
clone size: .
V gene: TRBV7-3
D gene: .
CDR3 protein: CASSTSTDTQYF
CDR3 DNA: TGTGCCAGCAGCACTAGCACAGATACGCAGTATTTT

J gene: TRBJ2-3
clone size: .
V gene: TRBV5-1
D gene: .
CDR3 protein: CASSLSGPDTQYF
CDR3 DNA: TGCGCCAGCAGCTTGTCAGGGCCAGATACGCAGTATTTT

J gene: TRBJ1-4
clone size: once
V gene: TRBV2
D gene: TRBD1
CDR3 protein: CASSLGQGTNEKLFF
CDR3 DNA: TGTGCCAGCAGCCTAGGACAGGGGACTAATGAAAAACTGTTTTTT

J gene: TRBJ1-1
clone size: .
V gene: TRBV27
D gene: .
CDR3 protein: CASSESVGTEAFF
CDR3 DNA: TGTGCCAGCAGTGAGTCAGTAGGTACTGAAGCTTTCTTT

J gene: TRBJ2-5
clone size: .
V gene: TRBV19
D gene: TRBD1
CDR3 protein: CASSLGTVQETQYF
CDR3 DNA: TGTGCCAGTAGCCTCGGGACAGTCCAAGAGACCCAGTACTTC